Included here is one T cell receptor beta chain sequence, with context. This clonotype showed up just a few times. This receptor's antigen is unknown. Base qualities were left out, and no much larger clone turns up one base away. This entry is derived from a study of T-cell reconstitution after alpha-beta-depleted transplantation in children (dated by TCRdb to the mid-2010s). Looking at the study overall: Using TCR repertoire profiling, the study followed T-cell immune reconstitution in a quantitative way in children after TCRalphabeta/CD19-depleted allogeneic hematopoietic cell transplantation.

V is trimmed back by 1 base and J by 9 bases, and the junction contains 12 bases that no gene match accounts for. Via the germline V gene (reference sequence), CDR1 is PRHDT and CDR2 FYEKMQ. Reading from cysteine to phenylalanine, the CDR3 counts 16 amino acids. This entry keeps only the CDR3 DNA: 48 bases, framed from base 1. Receptor amplification or capture employed PCR. The sequencer was an Illumina HiSeq 2500. Molecular barcoding was employed in the preparation of TCR libraries, with unique molecular identifiers being used to normalize TCRbeta repertoire quantification. The public sequencing data were trimmed at Q25 with fastp and processed into clonotypes with MiXCR by TCRdb, which kept only in-frame beta chains. When rows share a CDR3 protein, they turn into one entry using the most common DNA and genes. For this sample the table gives approximately 430,000 distinct CDR3 sequences, of which around 15% were detected only once. The top ten constitute 25% to 35% of the sample.

What the authors observed across the whole study: The apparently early alphabetaT-cell count recovery about two months after transplant was reportedly dependent on only several hundred rapidly expanded clones derived from non-depleted graft cells. In some patients, the high TCRbeta diversity seen at day 60 was put down to recipient T cells and intrathymic progenitors that had survived conditioning. Over subsequent months, a decline in hyperexpanded clone frequencies was noted, and after one year, T-cell counts and TCRbeta diversity were mostly ascribed to newly produced T cells.

This sample's treatment or condition label indicates: allogeneic hematopoietic cell transplantation with graft depleted of TCRalphabeta T cells and CD19 B cells. Transplant recipients were children who received TCRalphabeta/CD19-depleted allogeneic hematopoietic cell grafts. This sequence was found in a boy less than two years old who had a stem cell transplant for Wiskott-Aldrich syndrome, so the T cells may come from the graft donor. The chain joins TRBV13 to TRBJ2-1; TRBD2 matches 7 bases in the middle. The input for sequencing was PBMCs, mostly from graft donor cells, taken 360 days after TCRalphabeta/CD19-depleted stem cell transplant. This receptor carries the CDR3 CASSLAMLAGVGEQFF. The base sequence is TGTGCCAGCAGCTTAGCAATGTTGGCGGGAGTCGGTGAGCAGTTCTTC.